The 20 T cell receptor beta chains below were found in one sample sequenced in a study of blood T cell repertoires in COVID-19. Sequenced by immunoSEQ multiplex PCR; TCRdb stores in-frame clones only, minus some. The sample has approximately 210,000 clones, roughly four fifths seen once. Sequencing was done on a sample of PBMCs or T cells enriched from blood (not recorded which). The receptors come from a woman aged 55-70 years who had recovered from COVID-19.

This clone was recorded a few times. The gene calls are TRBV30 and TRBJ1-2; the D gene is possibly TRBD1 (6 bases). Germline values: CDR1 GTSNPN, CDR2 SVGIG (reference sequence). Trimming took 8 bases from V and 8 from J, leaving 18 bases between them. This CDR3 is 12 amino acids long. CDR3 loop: CASYSGTYGYTF. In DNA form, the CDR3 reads TGTGCCAGTTACTCCGGGACATACGGCTACACCTTC.

The CDR3 DNA sequence: TGTGCCAGCAGCTCGACTCGGATCGGTGGCGGGGAGCTGTTTTTT. Translation: CASSSTRIGGGELFF. This chain joins TRBV13 and TRBJ2-2, with D uncertain. The germline V gene has CDR1 PRHDT and CDR2 FYEKMQ (reference sequence). The CDR3 length is 15 residues. V lost 4 bases, J lost 7 bases, and 16 bases lay in between.

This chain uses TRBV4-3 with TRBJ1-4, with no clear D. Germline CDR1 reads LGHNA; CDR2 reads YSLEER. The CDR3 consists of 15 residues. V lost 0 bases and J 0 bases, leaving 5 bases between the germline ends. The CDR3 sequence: CASSQEAATNEKLFF. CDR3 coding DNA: TGCGCCAGCAGCCAAGAGGCAGCAACTAATGAAAAACTGTTTTTT.

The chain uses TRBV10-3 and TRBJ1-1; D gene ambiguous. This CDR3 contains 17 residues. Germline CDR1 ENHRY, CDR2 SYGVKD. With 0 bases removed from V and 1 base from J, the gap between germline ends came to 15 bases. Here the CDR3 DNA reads TGTGCCATCAGTGAGTCGATTCTTGGAGTGGCGAACACTGAAGCTTTCTTT. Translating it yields CAISESILGVANTEAFF.

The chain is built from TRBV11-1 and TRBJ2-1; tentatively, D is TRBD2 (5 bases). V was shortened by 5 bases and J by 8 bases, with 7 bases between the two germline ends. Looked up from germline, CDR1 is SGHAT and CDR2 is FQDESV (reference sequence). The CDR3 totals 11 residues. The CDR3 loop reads CASSELDEQFF. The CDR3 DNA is TGTGCCAGCAGCGAACTAGATGAGCAGTTCTTC.

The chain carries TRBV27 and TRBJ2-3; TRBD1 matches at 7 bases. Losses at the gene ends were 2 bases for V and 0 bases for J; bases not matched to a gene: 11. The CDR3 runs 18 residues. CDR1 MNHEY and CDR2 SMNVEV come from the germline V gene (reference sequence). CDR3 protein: CASSLKGATLFSTDTQYF. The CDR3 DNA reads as TGTGCCAGCAGTTTAAAGGGGGCGACCCTCTTCAGCACAGATACGCAGTATTTT.

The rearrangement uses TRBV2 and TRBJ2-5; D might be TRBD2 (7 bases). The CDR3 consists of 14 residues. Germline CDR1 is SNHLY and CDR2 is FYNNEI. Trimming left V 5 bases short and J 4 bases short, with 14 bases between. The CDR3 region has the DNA TGTGCCAGCAGTTATGGGGGGGCGGGAGAGACCCAGTACTTC. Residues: CASSYGGAGETQYF.

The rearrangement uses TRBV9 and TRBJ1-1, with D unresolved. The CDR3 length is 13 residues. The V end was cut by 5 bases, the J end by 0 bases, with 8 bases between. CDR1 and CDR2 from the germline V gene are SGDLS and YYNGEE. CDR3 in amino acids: CASSARVNTEAFF. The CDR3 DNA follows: TGTGCCAGCAGTGCTAGAGTGAACACTGAAGCTTTCTTT.

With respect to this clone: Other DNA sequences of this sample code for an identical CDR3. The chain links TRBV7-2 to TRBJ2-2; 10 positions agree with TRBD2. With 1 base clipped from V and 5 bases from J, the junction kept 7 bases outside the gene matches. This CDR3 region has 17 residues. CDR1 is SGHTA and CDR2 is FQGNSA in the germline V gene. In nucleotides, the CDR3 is TGTGCCAGCAGCTTAGGCCGAGCGGGAGGGCCGACCGGGGAGCTGTTTTTT. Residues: CASSLGRAGGPTGELFF.

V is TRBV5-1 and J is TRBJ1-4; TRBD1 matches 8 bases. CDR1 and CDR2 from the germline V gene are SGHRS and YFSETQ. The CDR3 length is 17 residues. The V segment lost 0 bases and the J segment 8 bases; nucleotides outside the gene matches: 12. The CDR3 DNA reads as TGCGCCAGCAGCTTGGGGGTACAGGGGACAGGTGGAGAAAAACTGTTTTTT. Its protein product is CASSLGVQGTGGEKLFF.

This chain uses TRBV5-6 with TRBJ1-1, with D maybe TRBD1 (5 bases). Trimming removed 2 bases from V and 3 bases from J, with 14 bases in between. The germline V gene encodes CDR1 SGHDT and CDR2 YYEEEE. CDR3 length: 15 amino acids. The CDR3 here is CASSFQGSVDTEAFF. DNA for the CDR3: TGTGCCAGCAGCTTTCAGGGAAGTGTGGACACTGAAGCTTTCTTT. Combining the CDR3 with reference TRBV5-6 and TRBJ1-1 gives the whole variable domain DAGVTQSPTHLIKTRGQQVTLRCSPKSGHDTVSWYQQALGQGPQFIFQYYEEEERQRGNFPDRFSGHQFPNYSSELNVNALLLGDSALYLCASSFQGSVDTEAFFGQGTRLTVV.

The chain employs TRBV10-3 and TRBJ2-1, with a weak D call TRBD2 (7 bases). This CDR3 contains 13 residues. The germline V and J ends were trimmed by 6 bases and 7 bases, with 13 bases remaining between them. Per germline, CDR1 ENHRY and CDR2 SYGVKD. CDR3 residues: CAIRVGGGNEQFF. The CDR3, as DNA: TGTGCCATCAGGGTGGGAGGGGGTAATGAGCAGTTCTTC.

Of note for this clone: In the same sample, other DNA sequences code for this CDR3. The CDR3 DNA is TGTGCCAGCAGCTCCGCGACAGGGGCCGGAAACACCATATATTTT. It yields the protein CASSSATGAGNTIYF. The rearrangement links TRBV7-2 to TRBJ1-3; 8 bases map to TRBD1. This CDR3 has 15 amino acids. From germline, CDR1 is SGHTA and CDR2 FQGNSA. J was trimmed by 4 bases and V by 4 bases; bases with no gene match: 6.

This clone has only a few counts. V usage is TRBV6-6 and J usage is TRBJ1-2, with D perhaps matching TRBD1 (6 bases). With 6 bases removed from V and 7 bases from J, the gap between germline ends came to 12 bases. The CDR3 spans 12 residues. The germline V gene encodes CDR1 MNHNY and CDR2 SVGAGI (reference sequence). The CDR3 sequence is CASREGGSGYTF. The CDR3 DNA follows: TGTGCCAGCAGGGAGGGGGGGAGTGGCTACACCTTC.

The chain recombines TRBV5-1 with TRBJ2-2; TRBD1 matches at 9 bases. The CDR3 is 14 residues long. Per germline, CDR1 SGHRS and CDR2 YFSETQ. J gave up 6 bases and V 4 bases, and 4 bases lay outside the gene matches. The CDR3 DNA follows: TGCGCCAGCAGCCTCGACAGGGGGTCCGGGGAGCTGTTTTTT. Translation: CASSLDRGSGELFF.

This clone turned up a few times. CDR3: CASSQGASNYGYTF. The CDR3 DNA reads as TGTGCCAGCAGCCAGGGGGCATCTAACTATGGCTACACCTTC. The J gene is TRBJ1-2, the V gene TRBV3-1 (or the pseudogene TRBV3-2); D is possibly TRBD1 (6 bases). Between the trimmed V and J ends, which lost 3 bases and 0 bases, there was a span of 8 bases. This CDR3 has 14 residues. In germline, CDR1 is LGHDT, CDR2 YNNKEL (reference sequence).

The CDR3 DNA is TGTGCCAGCAGCGGAGAGACCCGGGACAGGGGCAACACTGAAGCTTTCTTT. Translating it yields CASSGETRDRGNTEAFF. The rearrangement links TRBV9 to TRBJ1-1; TRBD1 matches 10 bases. V shed 3 bases, J shed 2 bases, and the junction held 10 bases outside the gene matches. The CDR3 length is 17 residues. Germline values: CDR1 SGDLS, CDR2 YYNGEE.

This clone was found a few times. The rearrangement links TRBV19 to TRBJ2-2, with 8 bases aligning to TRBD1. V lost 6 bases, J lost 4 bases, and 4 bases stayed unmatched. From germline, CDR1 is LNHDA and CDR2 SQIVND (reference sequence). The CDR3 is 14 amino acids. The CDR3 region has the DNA TGTGCCAGTAGACGGGACAGGTCCACCGGGGAGCTGTTTTTT. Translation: CASRRDRSTGELFF. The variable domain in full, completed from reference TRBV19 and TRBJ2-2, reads DGGITQSPKYLFRKEGQNVTLSCEQNLNHDAMYWYRQDPGQGLRLIYYSQIVNDFQKGDIAEGYSVSREKKESFPLTVTSAQKNPTAFYLCASRRDRSTGELFFGEGSRLTVL.

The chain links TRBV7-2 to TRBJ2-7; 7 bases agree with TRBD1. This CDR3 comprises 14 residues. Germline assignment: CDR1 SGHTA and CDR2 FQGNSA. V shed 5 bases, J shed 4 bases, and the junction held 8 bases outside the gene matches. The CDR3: CASSPRDSHYEQYF. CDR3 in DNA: TGTGCCAGCAGCCCTCGGGACAGCCATTACGAGCAGTACTTC.

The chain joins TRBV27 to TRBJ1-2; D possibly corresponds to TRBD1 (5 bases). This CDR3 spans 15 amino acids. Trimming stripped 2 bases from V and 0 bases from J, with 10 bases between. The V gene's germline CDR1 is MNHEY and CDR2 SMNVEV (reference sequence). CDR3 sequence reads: CASSLGGAPNYGYTF. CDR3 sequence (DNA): TGTGCCAGCAGTTTAGGAGGGGCCCCTAACTATGGCTACACCTTC.